This T cell receptor (beta chain) was identified in a study of T cells in Graves' hyperthyroidism and ophthalmopathy. Findings of the study overall: Patients with ophthalmopathy were separated from those with stable hyperthyroidism by a 13 V-J model.

TCR beta CDR3 regions were amplified from RNA. When the TCR CDR3 underwent first-round RT-PCR, the HTBI primer set was used. TCRdb fed the multiplex PCR reads into MiXCR, producing one record per CDR3 protein. Of over 400,000 distinct CDR3 sequences in the sample, roughly 15% were seen once. This clonotype has ten or more counts. Its target is not known. The CDR3 loop spans 16 amino acids. The V and J ends lost 0 bases and 6 bases, in that order; junction bases with no gene match: 4. From germline, CDR1 is ENHRY and CDR2 SYGVKD. Sequencing used blood. The sequence was collected from a man in his late teens or twenties with Graves' ophthalmopathy. The J gene is TRBJ2-2, the V gene TRBV10-3, with 10 bases identical to TRBD1. The CDR3 coding sequence is TGTGCCATCAGTGAGTCTTGGGGACAGGGGTCCGGGGAGCTGTTTTTT. Its translation: CAISESWGQGSGELFF.